This T cell receptor (beta chain) is drawn from a study of regulatory dendritic cells for organ transplantation. Study results and limitations: Resting memory CD8+ T cells held the most alloreactive clonotypes. Memory CD8+ clonal expansion seemed more limited with regulatory than mature dendritic cells.

Some clones are missing from TCRdb's copy, which holds only in-frame ones; the method was immunoSEQ multiplex PCR. The sample contains over 9,000 clones, around two thirds of which appear only once. Comments on this clone: Its antigen is unidentified.

The CDR3 consists of 12 residues. V lost 7 bases and J 7 bases, leaving 13 bases between the germline ends. Germline assignment: CDR1 SQVTM and CDR2 ANQGSEA. The sequencing input was memory CD8+ T cells from blood. Subset denoted: CD45RO+ memory T cells. This chain uses TRBV29-1 with TRBJ1-4; D is possibly TRBD1 (5 bases). The receptor comes from a human donor in good health. The DNA of the CDR3 is TGCAGCGGTCGAGGGGATACTGAAAAACTGTTTTTT. It codes for CSGRGDTEKLFF.